Sequencing of this T cell receptor (beta chain) was carried out in a study of blood T cell repertoires in COVID-19. Study-level information: Some COVID-19 samples were acute and others convalescent; all came from the United States, Italy and Spain.

The protocol was immunoSEQ multiplex PCR, while the TCRdb copy is restricted to in-frame clones and leaves out a portion. The repertoire consists of some 190,000 clones, with approximately 86% occurring once and the leading ten covering around 23%. V dropped 3 bases and J dropped 6; count of bases not matched to a gene: 6. This CDR3 is 15 amino acids long. Looked up from germline, CDR1 is SGHRS and CDR2 is YFSETQ. The TCR comes from a woman aged 40 to 50 in a cohort exposed to, infected with or recovered from COVID-19 (not recorded which). V gene TRBV5-1 combines with J gene TRBJ1-6; 7 bases align to TRBD1. Material for sequencing was PBMCs or T cells enriched from blood (not recorded which). CDR3 loop: CASSSTDRTNSPLHF. The CDR3 region has the DNA TGCGCCAGCAGCTCCACGGACAGGACTAATTCACCCCTCCACTTT.